The T cell receptor beta chain under discussion was sequenced for a study of blood T cell repertoires in COVID-19. In the source study's methods: Nucleated cell number was recorded as an estimate derived from reference gene primer amplification. The repertoire was sequenced with immunoSEQ multiplex PCR; TCRdb's copy has only in-frame clones and lacks some. Clone size and V and J calls were adopted from that table, with D and trimming inferred from the DNA. The sample records about 310,000 clones, 80% to 90% being singletons. Trimming removed 4 bases at V and 8 bases at J, with 14 bases between. In germline, CDR1 is SGHDN, CDR2 FVKESK. The CDR3 extends over 13 amino acids.

The TCR was taken from a woman in her forties or fifties who had recovered from COVID-19. The sequenced material came from peripheral blood. The J gene is TRBJ1-1, the V gene TRBV14; the D is unclear. For the CDR3, the DNA is TGTGCCAGCAGCCGAGGAACCGGGAGGGAAGCTTTCTTT. Translating gives CASSRGTGREAFF.